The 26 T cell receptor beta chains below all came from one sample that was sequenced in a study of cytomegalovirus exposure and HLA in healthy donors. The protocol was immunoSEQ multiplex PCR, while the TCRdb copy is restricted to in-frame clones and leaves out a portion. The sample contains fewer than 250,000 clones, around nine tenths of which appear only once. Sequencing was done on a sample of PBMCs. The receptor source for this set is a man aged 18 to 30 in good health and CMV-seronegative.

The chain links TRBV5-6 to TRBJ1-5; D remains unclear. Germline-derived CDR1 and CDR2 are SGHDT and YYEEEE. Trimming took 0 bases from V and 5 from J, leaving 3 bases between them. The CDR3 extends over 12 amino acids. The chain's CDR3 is CASSLGDQPQHF. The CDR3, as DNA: TGTGCCAGCAGCTTGGGAGATCAGCCCCAGCATTTT. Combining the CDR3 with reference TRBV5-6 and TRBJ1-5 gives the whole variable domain DAGVTQSPTHLIKTRGQQVTLRCSPKSGHDTVSWYQQALGQGPQFIFQYYEEEERQRGNFPDRFSGHQFPNYSSELNVNALLLGDSALYLCASSLGDQPQHFGDGTRLSIL.

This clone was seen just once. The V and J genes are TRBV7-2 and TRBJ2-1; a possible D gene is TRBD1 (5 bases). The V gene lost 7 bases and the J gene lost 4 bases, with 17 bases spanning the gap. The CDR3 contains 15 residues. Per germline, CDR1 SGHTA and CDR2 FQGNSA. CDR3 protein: CASIVDRFSYNEQFF. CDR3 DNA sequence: TGTGCCAGCATCGTAGACAGATTCTCGTACAATGAGCAGTTCTTC. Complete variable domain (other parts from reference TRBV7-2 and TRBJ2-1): GAGVSQSPSNKVTEKGKDVELRCDPISGHTALYWYRQSLGQGLEFLIYFQGNSAPDKSGLPSDRFSAERTGGSVSTLTIQRTQQEDSAVYLCASIVDRFSYNEQFFGPGTRLTVL.

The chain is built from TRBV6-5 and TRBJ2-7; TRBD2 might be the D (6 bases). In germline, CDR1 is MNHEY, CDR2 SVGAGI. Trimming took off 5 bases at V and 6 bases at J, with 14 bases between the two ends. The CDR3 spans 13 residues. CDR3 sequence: CASSTSGTAEQYF. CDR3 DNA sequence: TGTGCCAGCAGTACCTCCGGGACTGCCGAGCAGTACTTC.

CDR3 DNA sequence: TGTGCCAGCAGTTTTGGGCAGAGCTACGAGCAGTACTTC. Translation: CASSFGQSYEQYF. The J gene is TRBJ2-7, the V gene TRBV27; no definite D call. The CDR3 has 13 residues. From germline, CDR1 is MNHEY and CDR2 SMNVEV (reference sequence). Trimming removed 3 bases from V and 3 bases from J, with 9 bases in between.

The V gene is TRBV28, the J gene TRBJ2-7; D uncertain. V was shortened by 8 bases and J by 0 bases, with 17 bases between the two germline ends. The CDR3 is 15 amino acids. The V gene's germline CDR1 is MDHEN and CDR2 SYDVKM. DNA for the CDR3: TGTGCCAGCGGATTCCCCCCCCCGGGCTCCTACGAGCAGTACTTC. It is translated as CASGFPPPGSYEQYF.

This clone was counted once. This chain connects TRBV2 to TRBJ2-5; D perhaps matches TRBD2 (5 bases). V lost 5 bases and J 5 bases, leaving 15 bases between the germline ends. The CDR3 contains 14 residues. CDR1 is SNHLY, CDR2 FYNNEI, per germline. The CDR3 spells CASSTPSRWETQYF. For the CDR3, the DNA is TGTGCCAGCAGTACACCTAGCCGGTGGGAGACCCAGTACTTC.

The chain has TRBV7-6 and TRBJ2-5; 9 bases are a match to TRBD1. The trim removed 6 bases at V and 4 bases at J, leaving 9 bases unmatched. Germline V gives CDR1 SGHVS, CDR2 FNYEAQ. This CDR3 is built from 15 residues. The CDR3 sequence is CASRLGTGIGETQYF. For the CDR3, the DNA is TGTGCCAGCAGGCTCGGGACAGGGATCGGAGAGACCCAGTACTTC.

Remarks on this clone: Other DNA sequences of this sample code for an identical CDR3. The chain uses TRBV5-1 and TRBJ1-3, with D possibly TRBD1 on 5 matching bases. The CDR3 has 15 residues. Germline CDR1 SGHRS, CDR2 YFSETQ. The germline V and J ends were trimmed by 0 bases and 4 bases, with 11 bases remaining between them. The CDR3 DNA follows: TGCGCCAGCAGCTTGGTGGCAGGGTCCGGAAACACCATATATTTT. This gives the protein CASSLVAGSGNTIYF.

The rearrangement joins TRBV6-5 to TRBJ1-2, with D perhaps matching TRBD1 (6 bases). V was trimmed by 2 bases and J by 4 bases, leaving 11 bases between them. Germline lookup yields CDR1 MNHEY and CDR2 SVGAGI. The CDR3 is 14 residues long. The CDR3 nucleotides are TGTGCCAGCAGTTACCTAGACAGGAGCTATGGCTACACCTTC. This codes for CASSYLDRSYGYTF.

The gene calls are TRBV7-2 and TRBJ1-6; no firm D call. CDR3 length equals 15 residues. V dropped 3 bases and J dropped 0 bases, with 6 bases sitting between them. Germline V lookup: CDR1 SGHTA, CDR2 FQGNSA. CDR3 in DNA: TGTGCCAGCAGCTTTGAGAGCTCCTATAATTCACCCCTCCACTTT. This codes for CASSFESSYNSPLHF. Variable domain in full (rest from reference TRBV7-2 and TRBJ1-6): GAGVSQSPSNKVTEKGKDVELRCDPISGHTALYWYRQSLGQGLEFLIYFQGNSAPDKSGLPSDRFSAERTGGSVSTLTIQRTQQEDSAVYLCASSFESSYNSPLHFGNGTRLTVT.

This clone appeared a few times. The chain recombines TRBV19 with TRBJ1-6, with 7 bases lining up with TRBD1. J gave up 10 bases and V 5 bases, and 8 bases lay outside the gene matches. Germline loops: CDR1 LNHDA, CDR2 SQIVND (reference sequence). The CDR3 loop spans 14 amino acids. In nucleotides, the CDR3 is TGTGCCAGTAGTTTACCGGGACAGAAATCACCCCTCCACTTT. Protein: CASSLPGQKSPLHF.

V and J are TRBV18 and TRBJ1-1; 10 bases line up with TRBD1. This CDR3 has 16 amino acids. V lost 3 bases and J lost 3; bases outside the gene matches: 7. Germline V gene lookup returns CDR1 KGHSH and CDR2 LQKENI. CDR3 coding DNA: TGTGCCAGCTCACCCTCTGGGACAGGGGTAGACACTGAAGCTTTCTTT. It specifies CASSPSGTGVDTEAFF.

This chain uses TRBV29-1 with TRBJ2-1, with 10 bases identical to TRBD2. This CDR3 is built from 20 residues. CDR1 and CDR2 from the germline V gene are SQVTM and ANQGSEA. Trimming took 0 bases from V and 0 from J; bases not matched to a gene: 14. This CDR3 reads CSVEEGASGRSMSSYNEQFF. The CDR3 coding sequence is TGCAGCGTTGAAGAAGGGGCTAGCGGGAGATCCATGAGCTCCTACAATGAGCAGTTCTTC.

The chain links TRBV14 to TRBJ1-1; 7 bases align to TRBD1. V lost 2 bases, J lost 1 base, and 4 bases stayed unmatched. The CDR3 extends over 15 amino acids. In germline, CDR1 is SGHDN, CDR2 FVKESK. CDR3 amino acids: CASSQSDRENTEAFF. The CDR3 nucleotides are TGTGCCAGCAGCCAATCCGACAGGGAGAACACTGAAGCTTTCTTT.

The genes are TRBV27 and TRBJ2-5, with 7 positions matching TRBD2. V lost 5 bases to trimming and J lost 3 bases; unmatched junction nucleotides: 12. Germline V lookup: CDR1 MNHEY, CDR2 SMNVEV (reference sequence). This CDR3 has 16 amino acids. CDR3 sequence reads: CASSPLGGGFEETQYF. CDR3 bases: TGTGCCAGCAGTCCTCTGGGGGGAGGGTTTGAAGAGACCCAGTACTTC.

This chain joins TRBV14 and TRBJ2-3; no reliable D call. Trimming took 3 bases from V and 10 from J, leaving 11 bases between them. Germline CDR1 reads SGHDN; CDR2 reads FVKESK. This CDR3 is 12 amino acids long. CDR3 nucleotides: TGTGCCAGCAGCCACGGTCGTGGGCCGCAGTATTTT. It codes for CASSHGRGPQYF. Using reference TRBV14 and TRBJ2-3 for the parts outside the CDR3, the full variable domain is EAGVTQFPSHSVIEKGQTVTLRCDPISGHDNLYWYRRVMGKEIKFLLHFVKESKQDESGMPNNRFLAERTGGTYSTLKVQPAELEDSGVYFCASSHGRGPQYFGPGTRLTVL.

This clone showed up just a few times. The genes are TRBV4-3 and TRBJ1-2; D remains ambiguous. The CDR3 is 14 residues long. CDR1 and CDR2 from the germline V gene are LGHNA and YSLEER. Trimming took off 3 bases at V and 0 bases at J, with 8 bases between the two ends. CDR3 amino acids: CASSQAPSNYGYTF. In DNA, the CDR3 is TGCGCCAGCAGCCAGGCCCCCTCTAACTATGGCTACACCTTC.

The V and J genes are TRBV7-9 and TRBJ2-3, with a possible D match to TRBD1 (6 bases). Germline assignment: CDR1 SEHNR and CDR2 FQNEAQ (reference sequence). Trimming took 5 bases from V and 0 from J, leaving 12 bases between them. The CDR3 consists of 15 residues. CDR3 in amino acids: CASSPTGPSTDTQYF. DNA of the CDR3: TGTGCCAGCAGCCCAACAGGGCCTAGCACAGATACGCAGTATTTT.

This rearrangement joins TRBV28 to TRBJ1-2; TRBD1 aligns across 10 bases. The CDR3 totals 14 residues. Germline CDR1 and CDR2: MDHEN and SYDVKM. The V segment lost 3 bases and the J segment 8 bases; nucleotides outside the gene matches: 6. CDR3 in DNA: TGTGCCAGCAGTTTGACAGGGGGCTTAAAGGGCTACACCTTC. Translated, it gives CASSLTGGLKGYTF.

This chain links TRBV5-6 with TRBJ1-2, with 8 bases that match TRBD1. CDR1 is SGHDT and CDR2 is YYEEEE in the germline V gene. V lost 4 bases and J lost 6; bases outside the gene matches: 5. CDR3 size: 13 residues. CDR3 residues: CASSRQGRDGYTF. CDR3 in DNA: TGTGCCAGCAGCCGACAGGGGCGGGATGGCTACACCTTC. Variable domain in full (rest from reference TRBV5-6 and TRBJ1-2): DAGVTQSPTHLIKTRGQQVTLRCSPKSGHDTVSWYQQALGQGPQFIFQYYEEEERQRGNFPDRFSGHQFPNYSSELNVNALLLGDSALYLCASSRQGRDGYTFGSGTRLTVV.

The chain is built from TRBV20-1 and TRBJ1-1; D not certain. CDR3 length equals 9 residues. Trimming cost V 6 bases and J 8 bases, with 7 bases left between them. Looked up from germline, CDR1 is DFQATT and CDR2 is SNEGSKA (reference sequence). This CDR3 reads CSAREEAFF. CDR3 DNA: TGCAGTGCCCGGGAGGAAGCTTTCTTT.

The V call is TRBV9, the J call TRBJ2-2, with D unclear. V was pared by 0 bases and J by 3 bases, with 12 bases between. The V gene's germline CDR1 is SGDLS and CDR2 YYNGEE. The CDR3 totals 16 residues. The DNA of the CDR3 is TGTGCCAGCAGCGTAGGGCCGGGTCCGGACACCGGGGAGCTGTTTTTT. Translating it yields CASSVGPGPDTGELFF.

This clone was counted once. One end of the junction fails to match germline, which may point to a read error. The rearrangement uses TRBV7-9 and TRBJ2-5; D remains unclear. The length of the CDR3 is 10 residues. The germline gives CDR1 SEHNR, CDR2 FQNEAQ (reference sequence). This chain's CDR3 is CASSLGVSHF. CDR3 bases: TGTGCCAGCAGCTTAGGGGTTAGCCACTTC.

This CDR3 is CASKGQQNTEAFF. CDR3 bases: TGTGCCAGCAAAGGACAACAGAACACTGAAGCTTTCTTT. The chain recombines TRBV6-1 with TRBJ1-1, with D perhaps matching TRBD1 (5 bases). Trimming stripped 7 bases from V and 1 base from J, with 10 bases between. The CDR3 is 13 amino acids. The germline V gene encodes CDR1 MNHNS and CDR2 SASEGT.

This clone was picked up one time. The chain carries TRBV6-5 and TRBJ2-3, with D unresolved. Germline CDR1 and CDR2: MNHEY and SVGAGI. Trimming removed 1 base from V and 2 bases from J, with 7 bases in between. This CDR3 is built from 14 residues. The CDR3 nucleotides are TGTGCCAGCAGTTACTTGCAGTCCACAGATACGCAGTATTTT. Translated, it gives CASSYLQSTDTQYF.

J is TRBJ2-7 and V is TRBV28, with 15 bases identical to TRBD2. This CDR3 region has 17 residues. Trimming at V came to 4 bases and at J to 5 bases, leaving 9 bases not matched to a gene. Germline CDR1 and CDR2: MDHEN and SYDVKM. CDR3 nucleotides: TGTGCCAGCAGTTCAGCGGGACTAGCGGGAGGATCGGACGAGCAGTACTTC. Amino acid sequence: CASSSAGLAGGSDEQYF.